Following are 2 T cell receptor beta chains from one sample sequenced in a study of immune characterization of retroperitoneal liposarcoma (dated by TCRdb to about 2019). The method behind the library was PCR. Instrument used: NextSeq 500. TCRdb trimmed the raw reads at Q25, called clones with MiXCR and kept productive beta chains. Each record represents a unique CDR3 protein, reported with the most common genes and DNA among its rows. The sample table contains about 2,600 distinct CDR3 sequences; only one count was recorded for 30% to 45% of them. The top ten clonotypes cover around 25% of the sample. Sequencing was performed on tumor tissue. The source of these receptors is a male donor with retroperitoneal liposarcoma.

This clonotype was seen a handful of times. V gene TRBV6-5 combines with J gene TRBJ2-2, with 11 bases identical to TRBD2. CDR3 length equals 16 residues. CDR1 and CDR2 from the germline V gene are MNHEY and SVGAGI. With 6 bases clipped from V and 4 bases from J, the junction kept 7 bases outside the gene matches. The CDR3 region has the DNA TGTGCCAGCAGCCGCAGACTAGCGGGAAGCACCGGGGAGCTGTTTTTT. It specifies CASSRRLAGSTGELFF.

Here the CDR3 DNA reads TGTGCCAGCAGCCCTCGAAGGACGGAAAACAATGAGCAGTTCTTC. Protein: CASSPRRTENNEQFF. The chain couples TRBV6-1 to TRBJ2-1; D is uncertain. V dropped 6 bases and J dropped 5 bases, with 17 bases sitting between them. The CDR3 is made up of 15 amino acids. CDR1 MNHNS and CDR2 SASEGT come from the germline V gene.